This T cell receptor beta chain was found in a study of cytomegalovirus exposure and HLA in healthy donors. At the level of the study: Approximately 180 million T cells yielded approximately 110 million unique TCR beta sequences in earlier analysis.

Trimming took 5 bases from V and 1 from J; bases not matched to a gene: 3. CDR1 is LNHNV and CDR2 is YYDKDF in the germline V gene (reference sequence). The CDR3 length is 14 residues. With respect to this clone: The antigen is unknown.

Use of 60 Vbeta and 13 Jbeta primers characterized the PCR. The data were produced by immunoSEQ multiplex PCR, yet TCRdb's version contains in-frame clones alone and is incomplete. The sample has about 160,000 clones, around four fifths seen once. Overall study results and limits: The study listed around 150 cytomegalovirus-associated TCR beta chains. In a later analysis, productive TCRs from donors in an Asian-associated ancestry cluster reportedly carried fewer N-insertions than the cohort mean. Later on, an analysis found that several of the most significant clusters appeared to be linked to common viral pathogens, which included parvovirus B19.

V gene TRBV15 combines with J gene TRBJ1-1, with 8 bases lining up with TRBD1. The material sequenced was PBMCs. The TCR sequence derives from a woman aged 45-65 years in good health and CMV-seronegative. CDR3 bases: TGTGCCACCAGCGGAGGACAGGGGAACACTGAAGCTTTCTTT. This gives the protein CATSGGQGNTEAFF.